This T cell receptor beta chain appears in the sequencing data of a study of T cells in localized non-small cell lung cancer. Generated by immunoSEQ multiplex PCR, the TCRdb table keeps only in-frame clones and is missing some. This sample has roughly 25,000 clones; less than 90% occur once, and the top ten carry more than 12%. The sequence came from an older female donor with stage II squamous cell lung carcinoma. The specimen comprised peripheral blood, sampled before any cancer treatment.

The CDR3: CASSFGNSNTGELFF. DNA of the CDR3: TGCGCCAGCAGCTTCGGGAATTCGAACACCGGGGAGCTGTTTTTT. The chain has TRBV5-1 and TRBJ2-2, with D maybe TRBD2 (5 bases). The ends were cut back, 2 bases at V and 0 bases at J, with 8 bases in the middle. The CDR3 totals 15 residues. Germline V gene sequence: CDR1 SGHRS, CDR2 YFSETQ. The full variable domain, its missing parts supplied by reference TRBV5-1 and TRBJ2-2, is KAGVTQTPRYLIKTRGQQVTLSCSPISGHRSVSWYQQTPGQGLQFLFEYFSETQRNKGNFPGRFSGRQFSNSRSEMNVSTLELGDSALYLCASSFGNSNTGELFFGEGSRLTVL.